Given below is one T cell receptor (beta chain) in context. This clonotype was detected ten times or more. Which antigen it targets is not known. Per-base quality was not reported, and no clone a single base away is much larger than it. Per the germline V gene, MDHEN is the CDR1 and SYDVKM is the CDR2. The CDR3 runs 16 amino acids, cysteine and phenylalanine included. The kept DNA is CDR3 alone, 48 bases in frame from the first base. At the junction V is shortened by 0 bases and J by 0 bases, with 11 bases in between. This sample was taken from a study of regulatory T cells in long-lasting Graves disease (dated by TCRdb to 2020 to 2022). Broadly, across the study: Patients with newly diagnosed Graves' disease had been on antithyroid drugs for under 3 months. This study used TCR sequencing and RNA sequencing of peripheral blood to compare persistent Graves' disease patients against newly diagnosed Graves' disease patients. A total of 33 samples were covered by TCR sequencing, comprising about 13 persistent and around 20 newly diagnosed Graves' disease patients. The study took place in China and was registered as a clinical trial.

The sample's time point label, in plain terms: newly diagnosed GD, antithyroid drugs for less than 3 months. RNA was extracted from PBMCs in TRIzol for both TCR sequencing and RNA sequencing. The diagnosis of Graves' disease was made according to American Thyroid Association guidelines. Recruitment of patients was carried out at an endocrinology department in Xi'an, China. Each patient gave roughly 10 milliliters of peripheral blood, collected in an EDTA anticoagulant tube. Ficoll Paque Plus density gradient separation was used to isolate PBMCs, and no additional T cell sorting was done. An Agilent 2100 Bioanalyzer and agarose gel were used to check RNA quality, while a NanoDrop 2000 measured RNA concentration. Overall study outcomes, separate from this receptor: Compared with newly diagnosed patients, patients with persistent Graves' disease had lower TCR Shannon entropy and fewer highly expanded clones, which suggests clonal expansion. TRBV28, TRBJ1-2 and TRBJ2-5 were preferentially used in persistent disease, while TRBV20-1 and TRBJ2-1 were favored in newly diagnosed disease. Sequencing and analysis were limited to the TCR beta chain. As a limitation, the authors acknowledged that the small sample size may reduce accuracy. More public clonotypes were shared among persistent patients (2,741) than among newly diagnosed patients (just under 1,000). Peripheral blood alone was examined, since thyroid tissue, which constituted the primary lesion, could not be accessed.

Library construction relied on multiplex PCR. TCRdb shows the sequencer as Illumina HiSeq 4000. iRepertoire HTBI primers and Arm-PCR amplification of CDR3 regions were used to construct TCR beta libraries. Gel purification was performed on PCR products prior to sequencing. Concerning the study's data processing: Across samples, around 58 TRBV and 12 to 15 TRBJ segments were identified and used for gene usage analysis of CDR3 amino acid clonotypes. COPE and FqMerger were used to merge the filtered high-quality paired reads into contigs. BLAST was used to align contigs to IMGT TRBV, TRBD and TRBJ reference genes, and CDR3 was defined according to IMGT. Clonotypes above 0.1% frequency were classified as highly expanded clones. Repertoire diversity was measured by Shannon entropy, and V-J evenness by the Gini coefficient. A clonotype was considered public if more than one individual shared it. TCRdb reanalyzed the raw reads on its own, using fastp at Q25 for trimming and MiXCR for clone calling, and kept in-frame beta chains. One record per CDR3 amino acid sequence lists the most common genes and DNA. None of the V and J calls come from the authors' own analysis; TCRdb made them. Recorded for this sample are around 230,000 distinct CDR3 sequences; 18% of them occurred a single time. The ten largest clones represent around 21% of the sample.

The receptor was isolated from a female donor with Graves disease. Recombination connected TRBV28 to TRBJ2-5; the D gene is possibly TRBD1, with 6 bases matching. The sample was peripheral blood mononuclear cells (PBMCs), taken at new diagnosis, from a patient treated with antithyroid drugs. The CDR3 corresponds to CASSLWGTYDQETQYF. The DNA is TGTGCCAGCAGTTTATGGGGGACATACGACCAAGAGACCCAGTACTTC.